This T cell receptor beta chain was captured by sequencing in a study of blood T cell repertoires in COVID-19. Turning to the study itself: Samples of COVID-19 (acute and convalescent) were obtained from the United States, Italy and Spain.

Per the authors' pipeline: It was from reference gene primer amplification that nucleated cell counts were estimated. The data were produced by immunoSEQ multiplex PCR, yet TCRdb's version contains in-frame clones alone and is incomplete. The V and J calls and clone size come from that table; D and trimming were worked out from the DNA. There are 140,000 to 150,000 clones in the sample; around 84% occur only once, and less than 3.5% lies in the top ten. V was trimmed by 10 bases and J by 0 bases, leaving 14 bases between them. Germline CDR1 KGHDR, CDR2 SFDVKD. The CDR3 sequence is 15 residues long. Sequences were obtained from peripheral blood. This sequence originates from a human donor with acute or convalescent COVID-19. The donor label of this sample is uncertain. The V gene is TRBV24-1, the J gene TRBJ2-2; D perhaps matches TRBD2 (5 bases). CDR3 coding DNA: TGTGCCACGAGGGAAGCAGGAGCGAACACCGGGGAGCTGTTTTTT. Protein sequence: CATREAGANTGELFF.